The present T cell receptor (beta chain) was sequenced within a study of regulatory T cells in long-lasting Graves disease. V lost 5 bases to trimming and J lost 3 bases, with 10 bases between them. The CDR3 has 13 residues. Germline V gives CDR1 SGHAT, CDR2 FQNNGV. Many counts were recorded for this clonotype. Time point indicated: newly diagnosed GD, antithyroid drugs for less than 3 months. PBMC RNA served as the TCR library source. Arm-PCR of CDR3 regions and iRepertoire HTBI primers were used to build TCR beta libraries. TCRdb re-derived calls from the multiplex PCR reads in MiXCR, one entry per CDR3 protein. Of around 240,000 distinct CDR3 sequences listed, 18% are singletons. These data are also associated with another study on T cells in Graves' hyperthyroidism and ophthalmopathy.

The sequence was obtained from a woman aged 25 to 39 with Graves disease. Source: peripheral blood mononuclear cells (PBMCs), taken at new diagnosis, from a patient treated with antithyroid drugs. The chain is built from TRBV11-2 and TRBJ1-1; D gene uncertain. The CDR3 nucleotides are TGTGCCAGCAGCCCCCGCGGCGACACTGAAGCTTTCTTT. This encodes CASSPRGDTEAFF.